The clone carrying this TCR beta chain was picked up many times. The CDR3 length is 12 residues. The germline V and J ends were trimmed by 4 bases and 6 bases, with 6 bases remaining between them. Per germline, CDR1 LNHDA and CDR2 SQIVND (reference sequence). Each CDR3 protein gets one entry after TCRdb re-called the RACE reads with MiXCR. Among approximately 100,000 distinct CDR3 sequences, about 11% were seen once, and the ten largest hold approximately 4%. The record originates from a study of human T cells and chemical hapten exposure. Time point of the sample: patch test 1, 2 weeks after DPC sensitization. As for treatment: therapeutic diphenylcyclopropenone sensitization with weekly scalp DPC.

Sequencing used whole blood, obtained in connection with sensitization to the hapten diphenylcyclopropenone (DPC). The sequence was collected from a woman between 40 and 50 years old with alopecia areata. Some clones in this sample may be carry-over from other donors' samples. The V gene is TRBV19, the J gene TRBJ2-2; the D gene is possibly TRBD2 (6 bases). CDR3 sequence: CASSTGAGELFF. CDR3 coding DNA: TGTGCCAGTAGTACGGGGGCCGGGGAGCTGTTTTTT.